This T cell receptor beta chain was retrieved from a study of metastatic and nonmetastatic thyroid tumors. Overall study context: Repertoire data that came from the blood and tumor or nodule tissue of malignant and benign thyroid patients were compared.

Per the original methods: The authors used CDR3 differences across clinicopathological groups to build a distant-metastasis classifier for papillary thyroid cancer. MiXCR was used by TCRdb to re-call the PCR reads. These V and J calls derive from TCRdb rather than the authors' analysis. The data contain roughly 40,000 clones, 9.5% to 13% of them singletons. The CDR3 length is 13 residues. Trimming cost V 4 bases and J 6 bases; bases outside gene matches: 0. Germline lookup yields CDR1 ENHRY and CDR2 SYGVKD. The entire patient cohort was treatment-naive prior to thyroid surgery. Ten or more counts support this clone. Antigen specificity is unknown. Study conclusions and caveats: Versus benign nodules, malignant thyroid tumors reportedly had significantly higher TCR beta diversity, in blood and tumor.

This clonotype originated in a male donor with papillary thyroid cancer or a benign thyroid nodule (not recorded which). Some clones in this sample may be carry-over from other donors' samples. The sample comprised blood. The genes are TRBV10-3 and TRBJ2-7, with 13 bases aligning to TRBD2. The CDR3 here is CAISGTSGSEQYF. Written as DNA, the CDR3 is TGTGCCATCAGTGGGACTAGCGGGAGCGAGCAGTACTTC.